The rows below give T cell receptor beta chains drawn from one sample of a study of cytomegalovirus exposure and HLA in healthy donors. The method was immunoSEQ multiplex PCR; TCRdb's version includes in-frame clones alone and lacks a portion of them. The sample records around 200,000 clones, roughly 80% being singletons. Sequenced material: PBMCs. These receptors were taken from a young woman in good health and CMV-seronegative. Both conserved end residues are part of each CDR3. A D gene is named only where the DNA matches it firmly. Size is stated for part of the rows, as once, few or many counts, or as a class when the clone is expanded.

J: TRBJ2-5
size: -
D: TRBD2
V: TRBV4-2
CDR3: CASSQDLAGGGTQYF
DNA: TGTGCCAGCAGCCAAGATCTGGCGGGGGGAGGGACCCAGTACTTC

J: TRBJ1-2
size: -
D: TRBD1
V: TRBV9
CDR3: CASSASLGQGNYGYTF
DNA: TGTGCCAGCAGCGCAAGTTTAGGACAGGGGAATTATGGCTACACCTTC

J: TRBJ1-3
size: -
D: -
V: TRBV15
CDR3: CALGGPGNTIYF
DNA: TGTGCACTGGGAGGCCCTGGAAACACCATATATTTT

J: TRBJ2-1
size: -
D: TRBD2
V: TRBV4-2
CDR3: CASVLEAGGPAEQFF
DNA: TGTGCCAGCGTTCTTGAAGCGGGAGGGCCGGCTGAGCAGTTCTTC

J: TRBJ2-2
size: -
D: TRBD1
V: TRBV2
CDR3: CASSEQGALAGELFF
DNA: TGTGCCAGCAGTGAGCAGGGGGCTCTTGCCGGGGAGCTGTTTTTT

J: TRBJ2-3
size: -
D: TRBD2
V: TRBV5-4
CDR3: CASSPRLAGVTDTQYF
DNA: TGTGCCAGCAGCCCACGACTAGCGGGGGTTACAGATACGCAGTATTTT

J: TRBJ2-3
size: -
D: -
V: TRBV6-5
CDR3: CASSRLGGLDTQYF
DNA: TGTGCCAGCAGCCGACTAGGGGGCCTAGATACGCAGTATTTT

J: TRBJ2-7
size: -
D: -
V: TRBV19
CDR3: CASSMLPEGYEQYF
DNA: TGTGCCAGTAGTATGCTTCCCGAGGGCTACGAGCAGTACTTC

J: TRBJ1-1
size: -
D: -
V: TRBV7-8
CDR3: CASSPTGPGTEAFF
DNA: TGTGCCAGCAGCCCAACAGGGCCCGGCACTGAAGCTTTCTTT

J: TRBJ1-1
size: -
D: -
V: TRBV28
CDR3: CASTQQGLITEAFF
DNA: TGTGCCAGCACCCAACAGGGTTTGATTACTGAAGCTTTCTTT

J: TRBJ1-6
size: -
D: TRBD1
V: TRBV11-2
CDR3: CASTLTGEGNSPLHF
DNA: TGTGCCAGCACCCTAACAGGGGAAGGAAATTCACCCCTCCACTTT

J: TRBJ2-5
size: few
D: -
V: TRBV2
CDR3: CASSERQVLETQYF
DNA: TGTGCCAGCAGCGAAAGACAGGTTTTAGAGACCCAGTACTTC

J: TRBJ2-6
size: -
D: TRBD1
V: TRBV14
CDR3: CASSQTGTGVSGANVLTF
DNA: TGTGCCAGCAGCCAAACCGGGACAGGGGTGTCTGGGGCCAACGTCCTGACTTTC

J: TRBJ1-1
size: -
D: TRBD1
V: TRBV7-9
CDR3: CASRSRPGQGPTHTEAFF
DNA: TGTGCCAGCAGGAGCCGTCCGGGACAGGGGCCGACCCACACTGAAGCTTTCTTT

J: TRBJ1-6
size: -
D: TRBD1
V: TRBV15
CDR3: CATSRHGTARSYNSPLHF
DNA: TGTGCCACCAGCAGACACGGGACAGCCCGCTCCTATAATTCACCCCTCCACTTT

J: TRBJ1-2
size: -
D: TRBD1
V: TRBV4-3
CDR3: CASSQDGTGYGYTF
DNA: TGCGCCAGCAGCCAAGACGGGACAGGCTATGGCTACACCTTC

J: TRBJ1-1
size: -
D: TRBD1
V: TRBV18
CDR3: CASSPAGGVTEAFF
DNA: TGTGCCAGCTCACCAGCAGGGGGCGTAACTGAAGCTTTCTTT

J: TRBJ2-5
size: -
D: TRBD1
V: TRBV9
CDR3: CASSVGQGKETQYF
DNA: TGTGCCAGCAGCGTAGGACAGGGGAAAGAGACCCAGTACTTC

J: TRBJ2-1
size: once
D: -
V: TRBV28
CDR3: CASSSYYNEQFF
DNA: TGTGCCAGCAGTTCTTATTACAATGAGCAGTTCTTC

J: TRBJ1-6
size: -
D: -
V: TRBV7-9
CDR3: CASSLGDSPLHF
DNA: TGTGCCAGCAGCTTGGGCGATTCACCCCTCCACTTT

J: TRBJ2-7
size: once
D: TRBD1
V: TRBV2
CDR3: CASGTGSYEQYF
DNA: TGTGCCAGTGGGACAGGATCCTACGAGCAGTACTTC

J: TRBJ2-2
size: once
D: -
V: TRBV11-2
CDR3: CASSIQGRELFF
DNA: TGTGCCAGCAGCATACAGGGCCGGGAGCTGTTTTTT

J: TRBJ2-1
size: -
D: TRBD1
V: TRBV27
CDR3: CASSLGQGRYEQFF
DNA: TGTGCCAGCAGTCTCGGACAGGGAAGGTATGAGCAGTTCTTC

J: TRBJ2-7
size: -
D: -
V: TRBV4-2
CDR3: CASSQQPGILEQYF
DNA: TGTGCCAGCAGCCAACAGCCGGGAATCCTCGAGCAGTACTTC

J: TRBJ1-1
size: many
D: TRBD1
V: TRBV2
CDR3: CASSALQGMNTEAFF
DNA: TGTGCCAGCAGTGCCTTACAGGGGATGAACACTGAAGCTTTCTTT

J: TRBJ2-5
size: -
D: -
V: TRBV11-2
CDR3: CASSLGLETQYF
DNA: TGTGCCAGCAGCTTGGGGCTTGAGACCCAGTACTTC

J: TRBJ2-7
size: -
D: TRBD1
V: TRBV28
CDR3: CASSFARGTYEQYF
DNA: TGTGCCAGCAGTTTCGCCAGGGGGACCTACGAGCAGTACTTC

J: TRBJ1-2
size: -
D: -
V: TRBV19
CDR3: CASYREGYTF
DNA: TGTGCCAGTTACAGGGAGGGCTACACCTTC

J: TRBJ2-6
size: -
D: -
V: TRBV11-2
CDR3: CASSFERSGANVLTF
DNA: TGTGCCAGCAGCTTCGAGAGATCTGGGGCCAACGTCCTGACTTTC

J: TRBJ1-2
size: -
D: TRBD1
V: TRBV27
CDR3: CASSLLGGQANYGYTF
DNA: TGTGCCAGCAGTTTACTGGGAGGACAGGCTAACTATGGCTACACCTTC

J: TRBJ2-2
size: -
D: TRBD1
V: TRBV7-6
CDR3: CASRKQGATGELFF
DNA: TGTGCCAGCAGGAAACAGGGGGCGACCGGGGAGCTGTTTTTT

J: TRBJ1-5
size: -
D: -
V: TRBV28
CDR3: CASSSIQGDGNQPQHF
DNA: TGTGCCAGCAGTTCTATTCAGGGTGATGGCAATCAGCCCCAGCATTTT

J: TRBJ1-1
size: once
D: -
V: TRBV5-1
CDR3: CASSLAGTNTEAFF
DNA: TGCGCCAGCAGCTTGGCCGGGACTAACACTGAAGCTTTCTTT

J: TRBJ2-2
size: -
D: -
V: TRBV12-2
CDR3: CASRLSLLAGTGELFF
DNA: TGTGCAAGTCGCTTATCCCTACTAGCGGGGACCGGGGAGCTGTTTTTT

J: TRBJ2-1
size: -
D: -
V: TRBV29-1
CDR3: CSVEGGLDEQFF
DNA: TGCAGCGTTGAGGGGGGGCTCGATGAGCAGTTCTTC

J: TRBJ2-1
size: -
D: -
V: TRBV11-3
CDR3: CASSLDPGDNEQFF
DNA: TGTGCCAGCAGCTTAGATCCTGGAGACAATGAGCAGTTCTTC

J: TRBJ2-5
size: -
D: TRBD1
V: TRBV7-3
CDR3: CASSSTGAIGETQYF
DNA: TGTGCCAGCAGCTCGACAGGGGCGATTGGAGAGACCCAGTACTTC

J: TRBJ2-1
size: few
D: TRBD2
V: TRBV5-1
CDR3: CASSLENRGQGDLWTSGRKREQFF
DNA: TGCGCCAGCAGCTTGGAGAACCGGGGACAAGGTGACTTATGGACTAGCGGGAGGAAGCGTGAGCAGTTCTTC

J: TRBJ1-2
size: -
D: -
V: TRBV10-3
CDR3: CAISGVTVEESYGYTF
DNA: TGTGCCATCAGTGGGGTGACAGTTGAAGAATCCTATGGCTACACCTTC

J: TRBJ1-2
size: few
D: -
V: TRBV29-1
CDR3: CSVVAGNYGYTF
DNA: TGCAGCGTTGTCGCGGGGAACTATGGCTACACCTTC

J: TRBJ1-3
size: few
D: -
V: TRBV4-1
CDR3: CASSQGKQTGNTIYF
DNA: TGCGCCAGCAGCCAAGGCAAACAAACTGGAAACACCATATATTTT

J: TRBJ2-1
size: -
D: TRBD2
V: TRBV19
CDR3: CAAGLAGGFNEQFF
DNA: TGTGCCGCGGGACTAGCGGGAGGGTTCAATGAGCAGTTCTTC